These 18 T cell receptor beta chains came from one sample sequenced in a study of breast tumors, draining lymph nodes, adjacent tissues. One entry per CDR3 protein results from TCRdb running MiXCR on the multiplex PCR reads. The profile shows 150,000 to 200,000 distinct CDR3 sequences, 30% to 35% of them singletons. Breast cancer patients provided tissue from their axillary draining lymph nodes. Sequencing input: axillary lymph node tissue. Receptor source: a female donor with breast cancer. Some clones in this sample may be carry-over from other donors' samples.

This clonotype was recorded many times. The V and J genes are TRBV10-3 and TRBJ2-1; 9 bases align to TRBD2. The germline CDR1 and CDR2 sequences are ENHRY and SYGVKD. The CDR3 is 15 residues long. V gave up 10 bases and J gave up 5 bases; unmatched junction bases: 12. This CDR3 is CATDPGTSSNNEQFF. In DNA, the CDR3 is TGTGCCACCGATCCCGGGACTAGCTCAAACAATGAGCAGTTCTTC.

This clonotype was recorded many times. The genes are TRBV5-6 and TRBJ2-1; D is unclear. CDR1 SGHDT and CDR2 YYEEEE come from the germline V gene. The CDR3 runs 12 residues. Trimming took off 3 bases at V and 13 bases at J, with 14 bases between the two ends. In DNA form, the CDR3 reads TGTGCCAGCAGCTACCGGACCCAACCCCAGTTCTTC. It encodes CASSYRTQPQFF.

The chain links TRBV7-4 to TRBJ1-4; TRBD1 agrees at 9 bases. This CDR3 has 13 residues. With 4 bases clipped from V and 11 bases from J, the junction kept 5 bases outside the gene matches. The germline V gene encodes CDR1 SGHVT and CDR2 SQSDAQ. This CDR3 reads CASSSSGTGKLFF. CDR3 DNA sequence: TGTGCCAGCAGCTCCTCCGGGACAGGGAAACTGTTTTTT.

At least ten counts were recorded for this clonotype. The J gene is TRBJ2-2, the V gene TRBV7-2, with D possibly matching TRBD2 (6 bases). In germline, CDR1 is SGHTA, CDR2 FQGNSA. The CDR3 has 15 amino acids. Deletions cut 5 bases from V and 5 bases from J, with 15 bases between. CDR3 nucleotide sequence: TGTGCCAGCAGCAGGGGACTCCCTGGGACCGGGGAGCTGTTTTTT. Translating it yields CASSRGLPGTGELFF. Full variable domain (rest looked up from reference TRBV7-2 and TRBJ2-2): GAGVSQSPSNKVTEKGKDVELRCDPISGHTALYWYRQSLGQGLEFLIYFQGNSAPDKSGLPSDRFSAERTGGSVSTLTIQRTQQEDSAVYLCASSRGLPGTGELFFGEGSRLTVL.

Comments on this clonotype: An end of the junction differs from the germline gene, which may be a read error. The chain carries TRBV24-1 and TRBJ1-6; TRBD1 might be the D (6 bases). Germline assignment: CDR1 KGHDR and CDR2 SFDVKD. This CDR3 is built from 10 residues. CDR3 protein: CATSTGGHRF. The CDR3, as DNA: TGTGCCACCAGTACGGGGGGACACCGCTTT.

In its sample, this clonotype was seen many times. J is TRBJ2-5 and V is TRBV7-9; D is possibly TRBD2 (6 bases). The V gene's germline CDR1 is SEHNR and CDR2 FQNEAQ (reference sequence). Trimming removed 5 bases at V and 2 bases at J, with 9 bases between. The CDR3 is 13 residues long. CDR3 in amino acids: CASSLGGQETQYF. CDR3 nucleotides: TGTGCCAGCAGCCTCGGGGGTCAAGAGACCCAGTACTTC.

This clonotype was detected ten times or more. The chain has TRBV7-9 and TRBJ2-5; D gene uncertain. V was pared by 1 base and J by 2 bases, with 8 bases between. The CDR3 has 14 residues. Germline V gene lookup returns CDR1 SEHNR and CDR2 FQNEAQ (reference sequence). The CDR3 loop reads CASSLEGRQETQYF. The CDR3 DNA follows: TGTGCCAGCAGCTTAGAGGGTAGACAAGAGACCCAGTACTTC.

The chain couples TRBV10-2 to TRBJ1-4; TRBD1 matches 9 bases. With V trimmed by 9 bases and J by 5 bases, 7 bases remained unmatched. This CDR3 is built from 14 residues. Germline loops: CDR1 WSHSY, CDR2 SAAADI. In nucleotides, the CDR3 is TGCGCCAGTTCCCGCGGACAGGGGAATGAAAAACTGTTTTTT. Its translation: CASSRGQGNEKLFF.

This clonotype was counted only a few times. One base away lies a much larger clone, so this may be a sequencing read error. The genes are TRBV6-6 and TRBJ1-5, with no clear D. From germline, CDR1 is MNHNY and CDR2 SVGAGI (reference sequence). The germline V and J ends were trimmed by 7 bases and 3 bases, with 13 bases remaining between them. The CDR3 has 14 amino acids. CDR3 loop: CASTGPGFNQPQHF. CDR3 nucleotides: TGTGCCAGCACCGGCCCGGGGTTCAATCAGCCCCAGCATTTT.

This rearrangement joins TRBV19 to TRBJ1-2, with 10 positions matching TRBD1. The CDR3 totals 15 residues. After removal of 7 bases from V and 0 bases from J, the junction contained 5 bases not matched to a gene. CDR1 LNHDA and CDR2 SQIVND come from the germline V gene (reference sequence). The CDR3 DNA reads TGTGCCAGTACCCCGGGGACAGGGGCTAACTATGGCTACACCTTC. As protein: CASTPGTGANYGYTF.

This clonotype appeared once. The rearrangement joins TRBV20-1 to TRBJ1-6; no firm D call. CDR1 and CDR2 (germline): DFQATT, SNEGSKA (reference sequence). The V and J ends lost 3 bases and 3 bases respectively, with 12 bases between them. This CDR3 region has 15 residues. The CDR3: CSASEGLLYNSPLHF. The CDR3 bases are TGCAGTGCTAGTGAAGGGCTGCTCTATAATTCACCCCTCCACTTT.

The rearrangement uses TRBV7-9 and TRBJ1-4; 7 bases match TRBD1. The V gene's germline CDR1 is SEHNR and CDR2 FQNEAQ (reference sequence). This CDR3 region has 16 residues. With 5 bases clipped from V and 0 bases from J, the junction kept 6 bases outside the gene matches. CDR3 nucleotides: TGTGCCAGCAGCCTGATTCAGGGGGCAACTAATGAAAAACTGTTTTTT. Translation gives CASSLIQGATNEKLFF.

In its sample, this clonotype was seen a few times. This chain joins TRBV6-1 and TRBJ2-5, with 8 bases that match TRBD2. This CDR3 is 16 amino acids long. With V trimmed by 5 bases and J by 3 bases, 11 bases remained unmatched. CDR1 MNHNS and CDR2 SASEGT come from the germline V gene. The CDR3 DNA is TGTGCCAGCAGTCTCCTTCGGGGTAGCGGGGAAGAGACCCAGTACTTC. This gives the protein CASSLLRGSGEETQYF.

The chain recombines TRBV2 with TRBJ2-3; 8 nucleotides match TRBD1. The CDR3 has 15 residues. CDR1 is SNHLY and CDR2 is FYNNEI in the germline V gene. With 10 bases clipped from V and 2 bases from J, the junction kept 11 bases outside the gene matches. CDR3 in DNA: TGTGCCATAGGACAGGGAGCTGGAAACACAGATACGCAGTATTTT. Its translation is CAIGQGAGNTDTQYF. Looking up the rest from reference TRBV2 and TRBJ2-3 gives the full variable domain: EPEVTQTPSHQVTQMGQEVILRCVPISNHLYFYWYRQILGQKVEFLVSFYNNEISEKSEIFDDQFSVERPDGSNFTLKIRSTKLEDSAMYFCAIGQGAGNTDTQYFGPGTRLTVL.

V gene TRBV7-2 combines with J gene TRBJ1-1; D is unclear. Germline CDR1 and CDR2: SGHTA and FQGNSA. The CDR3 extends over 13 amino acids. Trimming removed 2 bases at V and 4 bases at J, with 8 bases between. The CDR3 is CASSLRYGTEAFF. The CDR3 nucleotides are TGTGCCAGCAGCTTAAGATACGGCACTGAAGCTTTCTTT. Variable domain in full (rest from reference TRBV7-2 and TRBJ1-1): GAGVSQSPSNKVTEKGKDVELRCDPISGHTALYWYRQSLGQGLEFLIYFQGNSAPDKSGLPSDRFSAERTGGSVSTLTIQRTQQEDSAVYLCASSLRYGTEAFFGQGTRLTVV.

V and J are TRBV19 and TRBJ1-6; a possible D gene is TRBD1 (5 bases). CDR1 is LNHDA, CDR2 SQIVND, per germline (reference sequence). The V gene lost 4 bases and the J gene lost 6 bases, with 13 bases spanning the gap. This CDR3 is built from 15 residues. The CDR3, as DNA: TGTGCCAGTAGTACCCCACCCGGGACTAATTCACCCCTCCACTTT. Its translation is CASSTPPGTNSPLHF.

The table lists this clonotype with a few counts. As DNA, the CDR3 is TGTGCCAGCAGCCAGGAATCAGGGGGTGAAAAACTGTTTTTT. It specifies CASSQESGGEKLFF. This rearrangement joins TRBV3-1 to TRBJ1-4; 7 positions match TRBD1. Losses at the gene ends were 3 bases for V and 7 bases for J; bases not matched to a gene: 5. Germline CDR1 and CDR2: LGHDT and YNNKEL (reference sequence). The CDR3 extends over 14 amino acids. Using reference TRBV3-1 and TRBJ1-4 for the parts outside the CDR3, the full variable domain is DTAVSQTPKYLVTQMGNDKSIKCEQNLGHDTMYWYKQDSKKFLKIMFSYNNKELIINETVPNRFSPKSPDKAHLNLHINSLELGDSAVYFCASSQESGGEKLFFGSGTQLSVL.

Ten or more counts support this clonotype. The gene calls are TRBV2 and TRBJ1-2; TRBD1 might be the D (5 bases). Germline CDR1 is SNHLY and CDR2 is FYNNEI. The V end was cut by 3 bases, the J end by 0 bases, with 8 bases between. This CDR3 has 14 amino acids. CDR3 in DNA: TGTGCCAGCAGTGAGGACATGGCTAACTATGGCTACACCTTC. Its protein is CASSEDMANYGYTF.